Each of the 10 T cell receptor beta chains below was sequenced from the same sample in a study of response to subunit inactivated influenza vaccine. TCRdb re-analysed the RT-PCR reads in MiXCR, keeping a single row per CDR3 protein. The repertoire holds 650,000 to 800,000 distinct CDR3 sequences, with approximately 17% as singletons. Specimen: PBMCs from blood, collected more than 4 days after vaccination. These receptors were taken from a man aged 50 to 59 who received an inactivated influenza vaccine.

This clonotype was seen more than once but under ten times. In DNA form, the CDR3 reads TGTGCCTCCTCCCCGGGACAGGGGGCCGGTTCACCCCTCCACTTT. Its translation is CASSPGQGAGSPLHF. The rearrangement links TRBV28 to TRBJ1-6, with 12 bases that match TRBD1. V dropped 11 bases and J dropped 9; count of bases not matched to a gene: 11. Per the germline V gene, CDR1 is MDHEN and CDR2 is SYDVKM. The length of the CDR3 is 15 residues.

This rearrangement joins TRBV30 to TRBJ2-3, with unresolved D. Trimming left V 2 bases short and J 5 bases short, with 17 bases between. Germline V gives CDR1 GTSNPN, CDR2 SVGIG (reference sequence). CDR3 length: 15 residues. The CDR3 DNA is TGTGCCTGGAGTAAGAACTTCAACGAAGGAGATACGCAGTATTTT. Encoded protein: CAWSKNFNEGDTQYF.

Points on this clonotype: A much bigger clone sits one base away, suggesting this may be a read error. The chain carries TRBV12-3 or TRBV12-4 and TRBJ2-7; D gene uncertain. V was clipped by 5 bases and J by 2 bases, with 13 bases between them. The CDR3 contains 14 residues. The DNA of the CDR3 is TGTGCCAGCAGTGCACTGGACGGCACCTACGAGCAGTACTTC. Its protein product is CASSALDGTYEQYF.

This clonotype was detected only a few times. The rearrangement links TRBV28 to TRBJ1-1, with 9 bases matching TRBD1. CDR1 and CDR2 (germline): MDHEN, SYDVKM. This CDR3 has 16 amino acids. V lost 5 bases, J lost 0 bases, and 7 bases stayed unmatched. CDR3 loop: CASSRHRGRLNTEAFF. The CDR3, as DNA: TGTGCCAGCAGTCGTCACAGGGGGCGACTGAACACTGAAGCTTTCTTT.

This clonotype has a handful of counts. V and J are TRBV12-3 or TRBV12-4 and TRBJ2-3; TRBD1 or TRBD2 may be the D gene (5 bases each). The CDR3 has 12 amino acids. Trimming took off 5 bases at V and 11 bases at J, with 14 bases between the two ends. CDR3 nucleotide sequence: TGTGCCAGCAGTAACCCCGGGACCGAGCAGTATTTT. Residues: CASSNPGTEQYF.

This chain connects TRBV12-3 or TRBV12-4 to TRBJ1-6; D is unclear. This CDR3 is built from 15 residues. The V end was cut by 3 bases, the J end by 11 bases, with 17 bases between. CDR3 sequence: CASSLERRPGTPLHF. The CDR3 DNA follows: TGTGCCAGCAGTTTGGAGAGGAGGCCGGGGACACCCCTCCACTTT.

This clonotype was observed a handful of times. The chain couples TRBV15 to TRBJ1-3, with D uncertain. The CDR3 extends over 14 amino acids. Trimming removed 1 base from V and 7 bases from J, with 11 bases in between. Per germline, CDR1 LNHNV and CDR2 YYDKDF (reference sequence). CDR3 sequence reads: CATSRGSKRNTIYF. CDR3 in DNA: TGTGCCACCAGCAGAGGGTCTAAGAGGAACACCATATATTTT. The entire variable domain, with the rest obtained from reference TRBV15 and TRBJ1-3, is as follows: DAMVIQNPRYQVTQFGKPVTLSCSQTLNHNVMYWYQQKSSQAPKLLFHYYDKDFNNEADTPDNFQSRRPNTSFCFLDIRSPGLGDTAMYLCATSRGSKRNTIYFGEGSWLTVV.

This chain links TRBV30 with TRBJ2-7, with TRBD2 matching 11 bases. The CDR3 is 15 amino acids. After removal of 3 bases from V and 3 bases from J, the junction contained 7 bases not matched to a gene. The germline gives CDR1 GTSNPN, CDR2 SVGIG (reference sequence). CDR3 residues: CAWRAGTSGFYEQYF. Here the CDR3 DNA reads TGTGCCTGGAGGGCTGGGACTAGCGGTTTCTACGAGCAGTACTTC.

The CDR3 DNA reads TGTGCCAGCAGCTTCGGGACAGGGAGGGAATACGAGCAGTACTTC. Translating it yields CASSFGTGREYEQYF. V gene TRBV7-2 combines with J gene TRBJ2-7; TRBD1 agrees at 9 bases. V shed 3 bases, J shed 4 bases, and the junction held 7 bases outside the gene matches. Germline CDR1 SGHTA, CDR2 FQGNSA. The CDR3 contains 15 residues.

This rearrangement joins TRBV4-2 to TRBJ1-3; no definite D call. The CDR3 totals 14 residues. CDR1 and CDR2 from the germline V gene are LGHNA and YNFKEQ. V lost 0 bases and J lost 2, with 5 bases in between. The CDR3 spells CASSQEQTGNTIYF. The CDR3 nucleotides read TGTGCCAGCAGCCAAGAACAAACTGGAAACACCATATATTTT.